The 10 T cell receptor beta chains given below trace back to one sample, sequenced in a study of shared clonotypes between healthy human individuals. Method: immunoSEQ multiplex PCR; TCRdb's copy keeps in-frame clones and lacks some. The top ten clones hold 24% of a sample with about 820,000 clones, 80% to 95% of them seen once. The naive CD8 fraction comprised CD45RO-negative cells positively selected for CCR7 and excluded terminally differentiated effector memory CD45RA+ cells. Sequencing used naive CD8+ T cells sorted from blood. These receptors were collected from a man aged 25-45 years in good health.

This chain joins TRBV15 and TRBJ2-7; D might be TRBD1 or TRBD2, each matching 5 bases. Looked up from germline, CDR1 is LNHNV and CDR2 is YYDKDF (reference sequence). The CDR3 contains 16 residues. Trimming left V 3 bases short and J 4 bases short, with 19 bases between. The CDR3 coding sequence is TGTGCCACCAGCAGTAAGGTAGGGCAGGGAGCGTACGAGCAGTACTTC. Translated, it gives CATSSKVGQGAYEQYF.

The V gene is TRBV2, the J gene TRBJ2-7; D perhaps matches TRBD1 (6 bases). This CDR3 spans 13 amino acids. Trimming pared 3 bases from V and 9 bases from J, leaving 15 bases between. In germline, CDR1 is SNHLY, CDR2 FYNNEI. CDR3 in amino acids: CASSEPTGPRQYF. The DNA for the CDR3 is TGTGCCAGCAGTGAGCCGACAGGTCCTAGGCAGTACTTC.

The rearrangement uses TRBV9 and TRBJ1-1; D unresolved. Trimming left V 0 bases short and J 5 bases short, with 17 bases between. The CDR3 covers 16 residues. Germline V lookup: CDR1 SGDLS, CDR2 YYNGEE. The chain's CDR3 is CASSVVLRLSRTEAFF. CDR3 sequence (DNA): TGTGCCAGCAGCGTAGTTTTGAGGTTATCACGAACTGAAGCTTTCTTT.

This chain connects TRBV28 to TRBJ2-2; no clear D. From germline, CDR1 is MDHEN and CDR2 SYDVKM. The CDR3 is 12 residues long. V was shortened by 3 bases and J by 4 bases, with 3 bases between the two germline ends. The DNA of the CDR3 is TGTGCCAGCAGTTTTTTCACCGGGGAGCTGTTTTTT. Encoded protein: CASSFFTGELFF.

The V call is TRBV28, the J call TRBJ2-3; tentatively, D is TRBD1 or TRBD2 (5 bases each). V shed 2 bases and J shed 0 bases, with 9 bases lying between them. This CDR3 has 15 residues. Germline CDR1 is MDHEN and CDR2 is SYDVKM. CDR3: CASSLTGLSTDTQYF. The CDR3 DNA sequence: TGTGCCAGCAGTTTAACGGGGCTGAGCACAGATACGCAGTATTTT.

The CDR3 region is CASSPHGATNEKLFF. The CDR3, as DNA: TGTGCCAGCAGCCCCCACGGTGCAACTAATGAAAAACTGTTTTTT. The chain has TRBV21-1 and TRBJ1-4. TRBV21-1 has pseudogene status. There are 15 residues in the CDR3.

The chain links TRBV2 to TRBJ2-6, with D maybe TRBD1 (6 bases). CDR3 length: 17 amino acids. Trimming removed 3 bases from V and 2 bases from J, with 14 bases in between. Germline V gene lookup returns CDR1 SNHLY and CDR2 FYNNEI. This CDR3 reads CASSDPTGNPGANVLTF. CDR3 nucleotides: TGTGCCAGCAGTGATCCAACAGGGAACCCTGGGGCCAACGTCCTGACTTTC. The full variable domain, its missing parts supplied by reference TRBV2 and TRBJ2-6, is EPEVTQTPSHQVTQMGQEVILRCVPISNHLYFYWYRQILGQKVEFLVSFYNNEISEKSEIFDDQFSVERPDGSNFTLKIRSTKLEDSAMYFCASSDPTGNPGANVLTFGAGSRLTVL.

V gene TRBV7-9 combines with J gene TRBJ2-4; either TRBD1 or TRBD2 may supply D (5 bases each). CDR1 is SEHNR and CDR2 is FQNEAQ in the germline V gene (reference sequence). This CDR3 region has 13 residues. Trimming removed 8 bases from V and 6 bases from J, with 14 bases in between. CDR3 coding DNA: TGTGCCAGCCACCCTACCGGGACAAACATTCAGTACTTC. Its protein is CASHPTGTNIQYF.

The chain has TRBV19 and TRBJ1-5, with 8 bases that match TRBD1. The CDR3 extends over 16 amino acids. Germline trimming cut 3 bases from V and 0 bases from J; bases unmatched to any gene: 4. Looked up from germline, CDR1 is LNHDA and CDR2 is SQIVND (reference sequence). CDR3 bases: TGTGCCAGTAGTATCGGACAGGGACCTAGCAATCAGCCCCAGCATTTT. As protein: CASSIGQGPSNQPQHF.

About this clone: The same CDR3 is also encoded by other DNA sequences in this sample. In DNA, the CDR3 is TGTGCCAGCAGCGTCAGCGGGAGGGCCACAGATACGCAGTATTTT. This sequence encodes CASSVSGRATDTQYF. The V and J genes are TRBV9 and TRBJ2-3; 10 bases map to TRBD2. The germline CDR1 and CDR2 sequences are SGDLS and YYNGEE. V shed 2 bases, J shed 2 bases, and the junction held 2 bases outside the gene matches. The CDR3 sequence is 15 residues long.